This T cell receptor (beta chain) came from a study of blood T cell repertoires in COVID-19. Some clones are missing from TCRdb's copy, which holds only in-frame ones; the method was immunoSEQ multiplex PCR. The sample comprises over 120,000 clones, around 90% of which are singletons, and approximately 2% rests with the top ten. The sequence derives from a man in his 70s with acute or convalescent COVID-19. The sequencing sample was made of peripheral blood.

The CDR3 DNA follows: TGTGCCAGCAGCGTAGTTAGCGGGGGGGACACAGATACGCAGTATTTT. It yields the protein CASSVVSGGDTDTQYF. The chain couples TRBV9 to TRBJ2-3, with 11 bases lining up with TRBD2. After removal of 0 bases from V and 2 bases from J, the junction contained 2 bases not matched to a gene. The CDR3 totals 16 residues. Germline CDR1 reads SGDLS; CDR2 reads YYNGEE.